The sequence of this T cell receptor beta chain was determined in a study of blood T cell repertoires in COVID-19. Across the whole study: Some COVID-19 samples were acute and others convalescent; all came from the United States, Italy and Spain. Nucleic acid was either cDNA or gDNA, and it came from T cells, B-cell-depleted T cells, or PBMCs.

V gave up 0 bases and J gave up 3 bases; unmatched junction bases: 6. The germline CDR1 and CDR2 sequences are LGHDT and YNNKEL (reference sequence). The CDR3 contains 16 residues. Authors' processing steps: Reference gene primers were amplified, and this amplification served to estimate nucleated cell counts. Assay used: immunoSEQ multiplex PCR; TCRdb lists only in-frame clones, some missing. The D gene and trimming were derived from the DNA, and the V and J assignments and clone size from that table. The sample lists about 69,000 clones, roughly three quarters seen once, with about 15% in the top ten.

The J gene is TRBJ2-3, the V gene TRBV3-1 (or the pseudogene TRBV3-2), with TRBD2 matching 7 bases. Material: peripheral blood. The clonotype was recovered from a man aged 60 to 75 with acute or convalescent COVID-19. Here the CDR3 reads CASSQDGSGATDTQYF. CDR3 in DNA: TGTGCCAGCAGCCAAGATGGCAGCGGGGCGACAGATACGCAGTATTTT.